This T cell receptor beta chain was retrieved from a study of T cells in localized non-small cell lung cancer. Here immunoSEQ multiplex PCR was the method, and the copy in TCRdb shows in-frame clones only, minus some. This table holds about 23,000 clones, more than 65% found once. This clone was found a few times. The CDR3 has 14 residues. CDR1 is SNHLY and CDR2 is FYNNEI in the germline V gene. V gave up 8 bases and J gave up 1 base, with 11 bases separating them. Sample: PBMCs, taken before any cancer treatment. The V gene is TRBV2, the J gene TRBJ2-2, with D possibly being TRBD2 (7 bases). The TCR was taken from a man between 40 and 75 years old with stage II lung adenocarcinoma. The CDR3: CASAGALNTGELFF. The DNA for the CDR3 is TGTGCCAGCGCGGGGGCCTTGAACACCGGGGAGCTGTTTTTT. Complete variable domain (other parts from reference TRBV2 and TRBJ2-2): EPEVTQTPSHQVTQMGQEVILRCVPISNHLYFYWYRQILGQKVEFLVSFYNNEISEKSEIFDDQFSVERPDGSNFTLKIRSTKLEDSAMYFCASAGALNTGELFFGEGSRLTVL.